This TCR beta chain was recovered during a study of blood T cell repertoires in COVID-19. Generated by immunoSEQ multiplex PCR, the TCRdb table keeps only in-frame clones and is missing some. The sample lists about 170,000 clones; around 90% were seen once. This CDR3 comprises 19 residues. Per germline, CDR1 MGHRA and CDR2 YSYEKL. V dropped 6 bases and J dropped 4; count of bases not matched to a gene: 16. A single count supports this clone. This clonotype was sampled from a man younger than 35 with COVID-19, enrolled during active disease. The specimen was peripheral blood. V gene TRBV4-1 combines with J gene TRBJ2-7, with 15 positions matching TRBD2. The CDR3: CASSSPGLAGGLSRYEQYF. CDR3 bases: TGCGCCAGCAGTTCGCCGGGACTAGCGGGAGGCTTGAGTCGTTACGAGCAGTACTTC.